This section outlines one TCR beta chain sequence together with its context. Its antigen target is currently unknown. No base-level quality is on record; no much larger clone is a single base apart. Libraries were prepared through the immunoSEQ multiplex PCR assay. For the multiplex PCR, a mixture combining 60 forward primers for TCR Vbeta segments and 13 reverse primers for TCR Jbeta segments was used. A multiplex PCR assay on genomic DNA amplified the CDR3 region of rearranged TCR beta genes. On the Illumina HiSeq System, the amplified TCR beta libraries were sequenced as 87-base-pair reads. Concerning the study's data processing: In a later analysis, tens of millions of unique TCR beta chains were counted across the 500 to 850 repertoires, and roughly 11 million of these chains were shared by at least two donors. Raw reads were error-corrected and collapsed into unique sequences by a nearest-neighbor algorithm in which closely related sequences were merged to remove PCR and sequencing errors. Alignment of CDR3 sequences to IMGT reference sequences was used to assign V, D and J gene segments. Each retained sequence needed at least a six-nucleotide match to both a V gene segment and a J gene segment. Rearrangements were called productive when the CDR3 lacked stop codons and stayed in frame with V and J; all others were non-productive. CDR3 was defined by IMGT convention, running from the second conserved V-encoded cysteine to the conserved J-encoded phenylalanine. The earlier analysis of about 570 of the donors excluded any sequence lacking an unambiguous match to a single V gene segment. An earlier analysis of a few hundred of the donors called V segments functional above 56.7% productive rearrangements and segregating when the between-donor standard deviation exceeded 5%. A statistical classification framework was built to diagnose cytomegalovirus status from the catalog of TCR beta chain sequences. In a later analysis, V and J genes were assigned by comparing TCR nucleotide sequences against IMGT/GENE-DB human TR gene sequences. The TCRdist pipeline was used in a later analysis to assign CDR3 sequences and most-parsimonious VDJ recombination scenarios. In a later analysis, each TCR beta chain was defined by its CDR3 amino acid sequence together with its V-gene family, and reads without a unique V-gene family were excluded. A later analysis removed 592 highly shared, low-generation-probability nucleotide sequences to deal with suspected cross-contamination and a sequencing artifact. In a later analysis, a clonal expansion index for each public chain was calculated from normalized within-repertoire ranks of inferred template counts. Generation probabilities in a later analysis came from a VDJ recombination model fitted to out-of-frame rearrangements, and those results were checked against IGoR. Hypergeometric tests were used in a later analysis to score TCR-TCR, TCR-HLA and TCR-CMV co-occurrence, with a repertoire-size bias correction applied to the TCR pairs. A later analysis estimated false discovery rates by permuting HLA or CMV assignments 20 times. In a later analysis, co-occurring TCRs were grouped using DBSCAN, with TCRdist sequence similarity added in when clustering inside HLA-allele-positive subsets. Repertoires with fewer than 30,000 or more than 120,000 public chains, plus five repertoires with anomalous nucleotide sharing, were excluded from co-occurrence clustering. TCRdb holds this immuneACCESS table with in-frame rearrangements only. Some clones are missing; in checked studies, unresolved V genes explain under half, and the rest has no known cause. V, J and clone size derive from that table, while D and trimming were established from the DNA sequence. Present in this sample are about 200,000 clones, roughly 86% of which were seen just once. The top ten clones comprise about 3.5% of the sample.

The germline V gene (reference sequence) yields SGHNT for CDR1 and YYREEE for CDR2. Its CDR3 holds 15 amino acids, cysteine through phenylalanine. This entry keeps only the CDR3 DNA: 45 bases, framed from base 1. Relative to germline, V is missing 5 bases and J is missing 6 bases, with 12 bases of the junction outside any gene match. These data originate in a study of cytomegalovirus exposure and HLA in healthy donors (dated by TCRdb to 2015 to 2018). For context, the study as a whole: In an earlier analysis of some 610 of the donors, 276 Gb of sequence data and about 110 million unique TCR beta sequences from about 190 million T cells were reported. Every discovery cohort repertoire had been produced on one sequencing platform. Donor age, sex, ethnicity and CMV serostatus were collected together with the repertoire data. To study patterns of TCR occurrence, a later analysis re-analyzed previously published TCR beta repertoires from around 670 donors and added high-resolution HLA genotyping. The aim of the study was to test whether cataloging public T cell receptors could identify signatures of past pathogen exposure. A separate validation cohort of 90 to 150 different subjects was used in addition to the 666-subject first cohort. The later analysis used no new phenotypic data to find candidate immune exposures, relying instead on TCR beta sequences and their occurrence across donors. Because of strong linkage in the cohort, roughly five DR-DQ haplotypes were treated as single units for association and clustering. An earlier analysis of about 620 of the donors applied high-throughput TCR beta sequencing to assess whether each TCR beta V gene segment acted as functional or pseudogenic. About 300 gigabases of sequencing data and around 90 million unique TCR sequences made up an early release that covered over 550 HLA-typed donors. The T cell repertoires of around 730 subjects were profiled by immunosequencing and related to cytomegalovirus serostatus. Among the approximately 430 genotyped donors, around 79% belonged to the genetic ancestry cluster associated with self-reported Caucasian donors. HLA typing covered class I and class II loci at four-digit resolution. Typing coverage varied by locus: about 629-640 donors for A, B, C, DRB1 and DQB1; around 560 for DQA1; more than 600 for DPA1; roughly 450 for DPB1. To predict cytomegalovirus infection status, the study combined high-throughput TCR immunosequencing, statistical association of individual TCRs with disease status, and machine learning. Across some 400 genotyped donors of the cohort, an average of about 200,000 unique TCR beta nucleotide sequences per donor were sequenced, and 15% to 20% of those sequences were non-productive. A later genetic analysis used genome-wide SNP genotypes for about 65% of the 666 donors, treating that subset as a discovery cohort.

Overall study results and their limits: Correlated functional status among segregating V segments might be attributable to linkage disequilibrium, but an unknown experimental factor could not be ruled out. Some IMGT-functional V segments, including TRBV6-2 and TRBV6-3, could not be distinguished by the 87-base-pair reads and were therefore excluded. The classifier was reported to diagnose cytomegalovirus status with high specificity and sensitivity in both the original cohort and the validation cohort. A cluster of highly shared sequence variants was judged likely to be a technical artifact of the sequencing pipeline. Because counts were too low, 15 or so rarely observed V segments, including chromosome 9 orphons, were excluded from the earlier analysis of several hundred of the donors. Because HLA typing was missing for some donors at each locus, association tests included only the typed subset. Several of the top co-occurrence clusters appeared to be linked to parvovirus B19, influenza, CMV and Epstein-Barr virus, according to a later analysis. In vitro tests confirmed that a few of the cytomegalovirus-associated TCR beta chains recognize cytomegalovirus antigens. When HLA alleles, especially DR and DQ, strongly co-occurred, attributing TCR associations to individual alleles was difficult. Compared with the approximately 670-donor mean, donors in an Asian-associated ancestry cluster had fewer N-insertions in productive TCRs, according to a later genetic analysis. In a later analysis, HLA-associated TCR beta chains were found to be more clonally expanded and to have lower generation probabilities than equally common non-associated chains. An earlier analysis of approximately 530 of the donors showed that most TCR beta V segments appeared in productive rearrangements either about 87% or about 30% of the time, which broadly matched IMGT annotations. In a later genetic analysis, a missense DCLRE1C variant was associated with V-gene and J-gene trimming of TCR beta chains, and the association was replicated in an independent cohort. The study listed approximately 160 TCR beta chains as associated with cytomegalovirus. A later analysis found that TCR association rates varied across HLA loci, with DRB1 alleles showing the most associated TCRs and HLA-C alleles the fewest. The only immune exposure information available for the cohort was CMV serostatus. According to the authors, the approach could potentially be generalized to other disease states and immunological phenotypes. A later analysis found that most CMV-associated TCR beta chains appeared HLA-restricted, with HLA associations seemingly driven largely by CMV exposure. This cohort had only TCR beta chains sequenced, and the lack of alpha or paired-chain data limited which features could be detected. In a later analysis, 15,000 to 20,000 TCR beta sequences were associated with specific HLA alleles at a false discovery rate of 0.05. The presence/absence analyses assumed that sequencing depth was roughly uniform across donors, and that assumption may not be true. While some public TCRs were present in many individuals, most TCR sequences turned up only very rarely across donors. A further reported finding was that TCR beta sequences accurately predicted the HLA-A and HLA-B alleles for most subjects in the first cohort.

The cohort comprised 550 to 700 healthy bone marrow donors. All cohort members were sampled while nominally healthy, although unrecorded immune exposures were likely present. The donor was CMV seropositive and belonged to the group of 250 to 300 seropositive cohort members. A peripheral blood sample was collected from each donor, and TCR beta sequencing was performed on peripheral blood mononuclear cells. Genomic DNA was extracted from the blood cell samples with the Qiagen DNeasy Blood Extraction Kit. The clonotype was recovered from a man aged 40-49 years in good health and CMV-seropositive. The rearranged chain carries TRBV5-4 and TRBJ2-7; 9 bases in between match TRBD2. Sequenced sample: PBMCs. The CDR3 in this case is CASSRSGGAPPEQYF. The DNA reads TGTGCCAGCAGTCGTAGCGGGGGCGCTCCCCCCGAGCAGTACTTC.